This TCR beta chain derives from a study of cytotoxic CD8 clonotypes in ibrutinib-treated CLL. Whole-study context: Some 25 partial and 2 complete responses; at median 68 months, roughly 15 remitted, about twelve progressed.

The CDR3 has 11 amino acids. Germline lookup yields CDR1 SQVTM and CDR2 ANQGSEA. V lost 7 bases and J lost 5, with 8 bases in between. Method: immunoSEQ multiplex PCR; TCRdb's copy keeps in-frame clones and lacks some. In the table there are some 200,000 clones, approximately 75% of which are singletons. This clonotype originated in a human donor with chronic lymphocytic leukemia. The sequenced sample was PBMCs, obtained after 12 months of ibrutinib treatment. J is TRBJ2-2 and V is TRBV29-1; D is ambiguous. CDR3 loop: CSAQETGELFF. DNA for the CDR3: TGCAGCGCTCAGGAGACCGGGGAGCTGTTTTTT.